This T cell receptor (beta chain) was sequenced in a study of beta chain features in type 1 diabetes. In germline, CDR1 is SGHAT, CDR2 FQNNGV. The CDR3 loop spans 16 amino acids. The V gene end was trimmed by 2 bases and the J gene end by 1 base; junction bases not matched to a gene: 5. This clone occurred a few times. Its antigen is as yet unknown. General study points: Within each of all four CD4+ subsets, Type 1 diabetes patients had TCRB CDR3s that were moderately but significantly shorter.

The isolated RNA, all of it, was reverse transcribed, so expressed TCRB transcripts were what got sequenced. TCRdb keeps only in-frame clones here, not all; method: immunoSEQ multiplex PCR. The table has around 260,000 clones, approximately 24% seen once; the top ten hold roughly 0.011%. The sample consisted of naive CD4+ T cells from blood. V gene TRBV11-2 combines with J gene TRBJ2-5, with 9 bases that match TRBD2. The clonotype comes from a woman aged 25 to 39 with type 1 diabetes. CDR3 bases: TGTGCCAGCAGCTTAAATCCTAGCGGGATCCAAGAGACCCAGTACTTC. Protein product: CASSLNPSGIQETQYF.